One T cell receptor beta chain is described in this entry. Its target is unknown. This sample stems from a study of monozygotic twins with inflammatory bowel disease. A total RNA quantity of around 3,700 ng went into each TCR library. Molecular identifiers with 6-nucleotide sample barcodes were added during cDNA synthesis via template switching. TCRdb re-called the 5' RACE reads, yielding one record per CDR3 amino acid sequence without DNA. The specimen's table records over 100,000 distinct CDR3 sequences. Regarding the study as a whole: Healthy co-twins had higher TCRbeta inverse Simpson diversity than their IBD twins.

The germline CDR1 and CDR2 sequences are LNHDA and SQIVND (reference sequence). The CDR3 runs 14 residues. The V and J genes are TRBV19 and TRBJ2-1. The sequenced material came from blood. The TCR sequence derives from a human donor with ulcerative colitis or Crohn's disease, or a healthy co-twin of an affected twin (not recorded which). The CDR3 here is CASTGGTSYNEQFF. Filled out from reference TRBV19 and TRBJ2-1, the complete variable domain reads DGGITQSPKYLFRKEGQNVTLSCEQNLNHDAMYWYRQDPGQGLRLIYYSQIVNDFQKGDIAEGYSVSREKKESFPLTVTSAQKNPTAFYLCASTGGTSYNEQFFGPGTRLTVL.